This is a list of T cell receptor beta chains from one sample in a study of blood T cell repertoires in COVID-19. Generated by immunoSEQ multiplex PCR, the TCRdb table keeps only in-frame clones and is missing some. The data show 55,000 to 75,000 clones, with around nine tenths seen just once and under 8.5% held by the top ten. Sequences were obtained from peripheral blood. The receptors were gathered from a human donor with active COVID-19. The donor label of this sample is uncertain. The CDR3 runs from the conserved cysteine through the conserved F or W. The D gene is left open where the match is weak. Not all rows give a size; the values are once, few, many and, for expanded clones, a class.

clone size: NA; J gene: TRBJ2-1; CDR3 length: 15; D gene: TRBD2; V gene: TRBV6-2/TRBV6-3; CDR3 DNA: TGTGCCAGCAGCACCGGGACTAGTGAGTACAATGAGCAGTTCTTC; CDR3 protein: CASSTGTSEYNEQFF
clone size: once; J gene: TRBJ2-3; CDR3 length: 18; D gene: TRBD2; V gene: TRBV10-3; CDR3 DNA: TGTGCCATCACCAAGGGGACTAGCGGGAGAGGAGGGCTAGATACGCAGTATTTT; CDR3 protein: CAITKGTSGRGGLDTQYF
clone size: NA; J gene: TRBJ2-5; CDR3 length: 13; D gene: NA; V gene: TRBV10-2; CDR3 DNA: TGCGCCAGCAGAGAACTAGGCCCCCCGACCCAGTACTTC; CDR3 protein: CASRELGPPTQYF
clone size: NA; J gene: TRBJ2-3; CDR3 length: 16; D gene: TRBD1; V gene: TRBV7-8; CDR3 DNA: TGTGCCAGCAGCTCGAGACAGGGGGCGGCCACAGATACGCAGTATTTT; CDR3 protein: CASSSRQGAATDTQYF
clone size: NA; J gene: TRBJ2-5; CDR3 length: 15; D gene: TRBD1; V gene: TRBV6-6; CDR3 DNA: TGTGCCAGCAGTTACTCGTTCAACAGGGGAGAGACCCAGTACTTC; CDR3 protein: CASSYSFNRGETQYF
clone size: NA; J gene: TRBJ2-3; CDR3 length: 15; D gene: TRBD1; V gene: TRBV28; CDR3 DNA: TGTGCCAGCGGATCGGACAGGGTGGCCACAGATACGCAGTATTTT; CDR3 protein: CASGSDRVATDTQYF
clone size: NA; J gene: TRBJ1-1; CDR3 length: 14; D gene: TRBD1; V gene: TRBV4-2; CDR3 DNA: TGTGCCAGCAGCCCTAGGGACAGGGGCAGTGAAGCTTTCTTT; CDR3 protein: CASSPRDRGSEAFF
clone size: NA; J gene: TRBJ2-7; CDR3 length: 14; D gene: TRBD1; V gene: TRBV11-2; CDR3 DNA: TGTGCCAGCAGCCAGACAGGGGGCTCCTACGAGCAGTACTTC; CDR3 protein: CASSQTGGSYEQYF
clone size: NA; J gene: TRBJ2-7; CDR3 length: 13; D gene: NA; V gene: TRBV2; CDR3 DNA: TGTGCCAGCAGGGCAGACTTCGCGGGGGAGCAGTACTTC; CDR3 protein: CASRADFAGEQYF
clone size: few; J gene: TRBJ1-5; CDR3 length: 16; D gene: TRBD1; V gene: TRBV19; CDR3 DNA: TGTGCCAGTAGTATAGCTGGCAGGGGGCCAGGACAGCCCCAGCATTTT; CDR3 protein: CASSIAGRGPGQPQHF
clone size: NA; J gene: TRBJ1-1; CDR3 length: 14; D gene: NA; V gene: TRBV4-1; CDR3 DNA: TGCGCCAGCAGAACAGGGTACGGGGCCACTGAAGCTTTCTTT; CDR3 protein: CASRTGYGATEAFF
clone size: NA; J gene: TRBJ2-1; CDR3 length: 17; D gene: TRBD2; V gene: TRBV5-4; CDR3 DNA: TGTGCCAGCAGCCGAGGGACTAGCGGGAGCTCCTACAATGAGCAGTTCTTC; CDR3 protein: CASSRGTSGSSYNEQFF
clone size: NA; J gene: TRBJ1-3; CDR3 length: 13; D gene: NA; V gene: TRBV2; CDR3 DNA: TGTGCCAAGGGGCAGCCGAACACGGACACCATATATTTT; CDR3 protein: CAKGQPNTDTIYF
clone size: NA; J gene: TRBJ2-7; CDR3 length: 11; D gene: NA; V gene: TRBV3-1/TRBV3-2; CDR3 DNA: TGTGCCAGCAGCCACACCTACGAGCAGTACTTC; CDR3 protein: CASSHTYEQYF
clone size: NA; J gene: TRBJ2-5; CDR3 length: 15; D gene: TRBD1; V gene: TRBV5-6; CDR3 DNA: TGTGCCAGCAGTCCCAGGACAGGGGGCAGAGAGACCCAGTACTTC; CDR3 protein: CASSPRTGGRETQYF
clone size: once; J gene: TRBJ2-2; CDR3 length: 13; D gene: NA; V gene: TRBV10-3; CDR3 DNA: TGTGCCATCCGGGGGACAGCGGCCGGGGAGCTGTTTTTT; CDR3 protein: CAIRGTAAGELFF
clone size: NA; J gene: TRBJ1-5; CDR3 length: 12; D gene: NA; V gene: TRBV19; CDR3 DNA: TGTGCCAGGCCCCAGGTCCATCAGCCCCAGCATTTT; CDR3 protein: CARPQVHQPQHF
clone size: NA; J gene: TRBJ2-1; CDR3 length: 13; D gene: TRBD1; V gene: TRBV6-5; CDR3 DNA: TGTGCCAGCAGTTCGGACAGGAATGTTGAGCAGTTCTTC; CDR3 protein: CASSSDRNVEQFF
clone size: NA; J gene: TRBJ2-7; CDR3 length: 15; D gene: TRBD1; V gene: TRBV19; CDR3 DNA: TGTGCCAGTAGTATCCGGGACAGGGGGCTTCGCGAGCAGTACTTC; CDR3 protein: CASSIRDRGLREQYF
clone size: NA; J gene: TRBJ2-1; CDR3 length: 15; D gene: TRBD2; V gene: TRBV7-3; CDR3 DNA: TGTGCCAGCAGCCAGGGACTACCGGGCAACAATGAGCAGTTCTTC; CDR3 protein: CASSQGLPGNNEQFF
clone size: NA; J gene: TRBJ1-5; CDR3 length: 14; D gene: TRBD1; V gene: TRBV6-5; CDR3 DNA: TGTGCCAGCAGTTCGACAGGGGGCAATCAGCCCCAGCATTTT; CDR3 protein: CASSSTGGNQPQHF
clone size: many; J gene: TRBJ2-7; CDR3 length: 15; D gene: TRBD2; V gene: TRBV9; CDR3 DNA: TGTGCCAGCAGCACCAGGACTAGCGGGAGAGATGAGCAGTACTTC; CDR3 protein: CASSTRTSGRDEQYF
clone size: NA; J gene: TRBJ2-5; CDR3 length: 15; D gene: TRBD1; V gene: TRBV11-2; CDR3 DNA: TGTGCCAGCAGCTTCTCGCGGACAGGCTGGGAGACCCAGTACTTC; CDR3 protein: CASSFSRTGWETQYF
clone size: NA; J gene: TRBJ1-3; CDR3 length: 14; D gene: TRBD1; V gene: TRBV11-3; CDR3 DNA: TGTGCCAGCAGCTTATCCGACAGGGCCGGCACCATATATTTT; CDR3 protein: CASSLSDRAGTIYF
clone size: once; J gene: TRBJ2-7; CDR3 length: 16; D gene: TRBD2; V gene: TRBV18; CDR3 DNA: TGTGCCAGCTCACGAGGGACTAGCGGGGCCCCCTACGAGCAGTACTTC; CDR3 protein: CASSRGTSGAPYEQYF
clone size: NA; J gene: TRBJ1-6; CDR3 length: 14; D gene: NA; V gene: TRBV7-9; CDR3 DNA: TGTGCCAGCAGCTTACAGGGTTGGTATTCACCCCTCCACTTT; CDR3 protein: CASSLQGWYSPLHF
clone size: NA; J gene: TRBJ2-5; CDR3 length: 15; D gene: TRBD2; V gene: TRBV2; CDR3 DNA: TGTGCCAGCGGTGGGAGTAGCGGGTATATGGAGACCCAGTACTTC; CDR3 protein: CASGGSSGYMETQYF
clone size: NA; J gene: TRBJ2-7; CDR3 length: 14; D gene: NA; V gene: TRBV2; CDR3 DNA: TGTGCCAGCAGTTTACGAATTTCCACGGGCGAGCAGTACTTC; CDR3 protein: CASSLRISTGEQYF
clone size: NA; J gene: TRBJ2-3; CDR3 length: 17; D gene: TRBD2; V gene: TRBV5-1; CDR3 DNA: TGCGCCAGCAGCTTGTTACTAGCGGGGGCGCAGGGCGATACGCAGTATTTT; CDR3 protein: CASSLLLAGAQGDTQYF
clone size: few; J gene: TRBJ2-4; CDR3 length: 14; D gene: NA; V gene: TRBV2; CDR3 DNA: TGTGCCAGCAGTGCCTCAGGCGCTGGGAACATTCAGTACTTC; CDR3 protein: CASSASGAGNIQYF
clone size: NA; J gene: TRBJ2-1; CDR3 length: 15; D gene: NA; V gene: TRBV7-2; CDR3 DNA: TGTGCCAGCAGCAAGGCAGCGAGCTCCTACAATGAGCAGTTCTTC; CDR3 protein: CASSKAASSYNEQFF
clone size: NA; J gene: TRBJ1-1; CDR3 length: 13; D gene: NA; V gene: TRBV28; CDR3 DNA: TGTGCCAGCTTACATCTAGTGAACACTGAAGCTTTCTTT; CDR3 protein: CASLHLVNTEAFF
clone size: NA; J gene: TRBJ2-2; CDR3 length: 16; D gene: TRBD2; V gene: TRBV11-2; CDR3 DNA: TGTGCCAGCAGCTGGAGGTTGCGGGAGATGGCCGGGGAGCTGTTTTTT; CDR3 protein: CASSWRLREMAGELFF
clone size: NA; J gene: TRBJ2-1; CDR3 length: 14; D gene: TRBD2; V gene: TRBV7-3; CDR3 DNA: TGTGCCAGCAGCTCCGGACTAGCGTACAGTGAGCAGTTCTTC; CDR3 protein: CASSSGLAYSEQFF
clone size: NA; J gene: TRBJ2-2; CDR3 length: 14; D gene: NA; V gene: TRBV14; CDR3 DNA: TGTGCCAGCAGCAGAGTAACGAACACCGGGGAGCTGTTTTTT; CDR3 protein: CASSRVTNTGELFF
clone size: NA; J gene: TRBJ1-1; CDR3 length: 15; D gene: TRBD1; V gene: TRBV19; CDR3 DNA: TGTGCCAGTAGTACGACAGGGGGGATGAACACTGAAGCTTTCTTT; CDR3 protein: CASSTTGGMNTEAFF
clone size: NA; J gene: TRBJ2-7; CDR3 length: 14; D gene: NA; V gene: TRBV11-3; CDR3 DNA: TGTGCCAGCAGCTTAGGGGGCCCTGTGGGGGAGCAGTACTTC; CDR3 protein: CASSLGGPVGEQYF
clone size: NA; J gene: TRBJ2-1; CDR3 length: 15; D gene: TRBD2; V gene: TRBV9; CDR3 DNA: TGTGCCAGCAGCGCCCTGAGCGGGAGTAAGAATGAGCAGTTCTTC; CDR3 protein: CASSALSGSKNEQFF
clone size: NA; J gene: TRBJ1-1; CDR3 length: 14; D gene: NA; V gene: TRBV6-5; CDR3 DNA: TGTGCCAGCAGTTACGGGGGAGGGAACACTGAAGCTTTCTTT; CDR3 protein: CASSYGGGNTEAFF
clone size: NA; J gene: TRBJ2-1; CDR3 length: 12; D gene: NA; V gene: TRBV7-9; CDR3 DNA: TGTGCCAGCAGCTCCGGGGGAAAGGGGCAGTTCTTC; CDR3 protein: CASSSGGKGQFF
clone size: NA; J gene: TRBJ2-3; CDR3 length: 22; D gene: TRBD2; V gene: TRBV4-1; CDR3 DNA: TGCGCCAGCAGTACACCTTCAGGCATAGCGGGGGCCCCTTTCCATAGCACAGATACGCAGTATTTT; CDR3 protein: CASSTPSGIAGAPFHSTDTQYF
clone size: NA; J gene: TRBJ1-1; CDR3 length: 12; D gene: NA; V gene: TRBV14; CDR3 DNA: TGTGCCAGCAGCCCAACGGGAACTGAAGCTTTCTTT; CDR3 protein: CASSPTGTEAFF
clone size: NA; J gene: TRBJ2-7; CDR3 length: 14; D gene: NA; V gene: TRBV2; CDR3 DNA: TGTGCCAGCAATCAGGGGCCGATTCACTACGAGCAGTACTTC; CDR3 protein: CASNQGPIHYEQYF
clone size: NA; J gene: TRBJ2-7; CDR3 length: 17; D gene: TRBD2; V gene: TRBV5-5; CDR3 DNA: TGTGCCAGCAGCTTGGGGAGACTAGCGGGTACACCAGGGGAGCAGTACTTC; CDR3 protein: CASSLGRLAGTPGEQYF
clone size: NA; J gene: TRBJ1-1; CDR3 length: 15; D gene: TRBD1; V gene: TRBV5-4; CDR3 DNA: TGTGCCAGCAGCACCACAACAGGGGGCGTCACTGAAGCTTTCTTT; CDR3 protein: CASSTTTGGVTEAFF
clone size: NA; J gene: TRBJ2-7; CDR3 length: 14; D gene: TRBD1; V gene: TRBV5-1; CDR3 DNA: TGCGCCAGCAGCAAGGACAGGGCGGTTGGTGAGCAGTACTTC; CDR3 protein: CASSKDRAVGEQYF
clone size: NA; J gene: TRBJ2-6; CDR3 length: 15; D gene: TRBD1; V gene: TRBV19; CDR3 DNA: TGTGCCAGTAGGAGACAGGGGTTTGGGGCCAACGTCCTGACTTTC; CDR3 protein: CASRRQGFGANVLTF
clone size: few; J gene: TRBJ2-7; CDR3 length: 14; D gene: TRBD2; V gene: TRBV11-3; CDR3 DNA: TGTGCCAGCAGTCGGACTAGCGGAGCCTACGAGCAGTACTTC; CDR3 protein: CASSRTSGAYEQYF
clone size: NA; J gene: TRBJ1-5; CDR3 length: 14; D gene: NA; V gene: TRBV21-1; CDR3 DNA: TGTGCCAGCAGCAAAAATGGGAGAGGTCAGCCCCAGCATTTT; CDR3 protein: CASSKNGRGQPQHF
clone size: once; J gene: TRBJ1-1; CDR3 length: 15; D gene: NA; V gene: TRBV18; CDR3 DNA: TGTGCCAGCTCACCAAATACAGGGTTGGACACTGAAGCTTTCTTT; CDR3 protein: CASSPNTGLDTEAFF
clone size: once; J gene: TRBJ2-7; CDR3 length: 14; D gene: NA; V gene: TRBV18; CDR3 DNA: TGTGCCAGCTCACCAGAAGATAGTCGCGGCGAGCAGTACTTC; CDR3 protein: CASSPEDSRGEQYF
clone size: NA; J gene: TRBJ1-2; CDR3 length: 14; D gene: TRBD1; V gene: TRBV7-8; CDR3 DNA: TGTGCCAGCAGCTCCCGACAGGGCCTCTATGGCTACACCTTC; CDR3 protein: CASSSRQGLYGYTF
clone size: NA; J gene: TRBJ2-5; CDR3 length: 15; D gene: NA; V gene: TRBV4-2; CDR3 DNA: TGTGCCAGCAGCCGATCCCGAGGAGAACAAGAGACCCAGTACTTC; CDR3 protein: CASSRSRGEQETQYF